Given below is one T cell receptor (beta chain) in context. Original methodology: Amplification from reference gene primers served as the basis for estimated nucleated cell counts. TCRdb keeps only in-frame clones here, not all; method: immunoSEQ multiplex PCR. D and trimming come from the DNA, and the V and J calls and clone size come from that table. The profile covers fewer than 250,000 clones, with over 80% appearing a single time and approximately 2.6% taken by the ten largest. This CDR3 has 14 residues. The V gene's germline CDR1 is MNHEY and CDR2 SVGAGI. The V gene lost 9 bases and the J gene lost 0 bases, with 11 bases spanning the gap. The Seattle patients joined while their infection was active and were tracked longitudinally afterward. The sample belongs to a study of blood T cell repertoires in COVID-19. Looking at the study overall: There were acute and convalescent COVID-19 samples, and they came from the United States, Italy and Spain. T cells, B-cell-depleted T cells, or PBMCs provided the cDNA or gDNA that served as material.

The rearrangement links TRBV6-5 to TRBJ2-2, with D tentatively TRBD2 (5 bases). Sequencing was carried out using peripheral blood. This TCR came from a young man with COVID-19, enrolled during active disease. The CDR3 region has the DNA TGTGCCAGTCTTGGGAGATCGAACACCGGGGAGCTGTTTTTT. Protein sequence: CASLGRSNTGELFF.